The T cell receptor (beta chain) under discussion was sequenced for a study of CD4 T cells in relation to SARS-CoV-2 and coronaviruses. On this clone: Its antigen is not identified.

The unexposed donors gave CD4+ T cells in about 2010-2018, prior to COVID-19. Isolation of CD4+ T cells took place after approximately eleven days in culture. Here immunoSEQ multiplex PCR was the method, and the copy in TCRdb shows in-frame clones only, minus some. The data contain about 20,000 clones, more than 60% of them singletons. Study conclusions and caveats: Compared with monoreactive clones, crossreactive clones showed significantly weaker SARS-CoV-2 expansion.

Germline loops: CDR1 MDHEN, CDR2 SYDVKM. The length of the CDR3 is 15 residues. V lost 1 base and J lost 2; bases outside the gene matches: 3. The TCR was taken from a human donor in good health. The sample consisted of CD4+ T cells from PBMCs, cultured in vitro. This chain links TRBV28 with TRBJ2-3, with 7 bases that match TRBD1. The CDR3 DNA sequence: TGTGCCAGCAGTTTATACAGGGGTAACACAGATACGCAGTATTTT. This translates into CASSLYRGNTDTQYF.